The T cell receptor beta chain under discussion was sequenced for a study of shared clonotypes between healthy human individuals. For the study at large: Aged between 18 and 49, the donors were a couple of women and a few men. Plates per donor: three CD4 naive, three CD4 memory, two CD8 naive, one CD8 memory.

Selected positively for CCR7 and CD45RO-negative, naive CD8 cells excluded terminally differentiated effector memory CD45RA+ cells. The test was conducted at deep level. Sequencing used immunoSEQ multiplex PCR; TCRdb keeps in-frame clones, though not all of them. The sample holds about 2.1 million clones, about 93% seen once. Turning to this clone: The antigen is unknown.

Findings and caveats of the study: Richness estimates generally favored naive over memory subsets.

The receptor was isolated from a man younger than 35 in good health. Some clones in this sample may be carry-over from other donors' samples. Sequencing was performed on naive CD8+ T cells from PBMCs.

The chain's CDR3 is CASSRQDTEQFF. In nucleotides, the CDR3 is TGTGCCAGCAGCCGACAGGACACTGAGCAGTTCTTC. The rearrangement links TRBV7-9 to TRBJ2-1; D might be TRBD1 (6 bases). Germline CDR1 reads SEHNR; CDR2 reads FQNEAQ (reference sequence). The V end was cut by 5 bases, the J end by 9 bases, with 11 bases between. The CDR3 is 12 residues long.